The 14 T cell receptor beta chains reported below all come from one sample, sequenced in a study of blood T cell repertoires in COVID-19 (dated by TCRdb to the early 2020s). The library was made by the immunoSEQ multiplex PCR assay. This immuneACCESS table, as held by TCRdb, lists in-frame sequences with V and J called but not all clones. Of the missing ones, under half trace to an unresolved V gene in checked studies; the others have no known cause. Within this sample are under 250,000 clones, with under 90% of them counted one time only. Around 4.2% of the sample comes from the top ten. Sequenced sample: PBMCs or T cells enriched from blood (not recorded which). Receptors originate from a woman younger than 45 with acute COVID-19.

J is TRBJ1-4 and V is TRBV18, with 9 bases aligning to TRBD1. This CDR3 is built from 15 residues. V lost 3 bases to trimming and J lost 6 bases; unmatched junction nucleotides: 5. In germline, CDR1 is KGHSH, CDR2 LQKENI. CDR3 region: CASSPGTGRDEKLFF. The CDR3 nucleotides read TGTGCCAGCTCACCGGGGACAGGGCGTGATGAAAAACTGTTTTTT.

This sequence joins TRBV15 and TRBJ2-3, with TRBD2 as a possible D gene (5 bases). The CDR3 totals 14 residues. Between the trimmed V and J ends, which lost 0 bases and 5 bases, there was a span of 9 bases. Per germline, CDR1 LNHNV and CDR2 YYDKDF (reference sequence). This chain's CDR3 is CATSRDEGKDTQYF. CDR3 nucleotide sequence: TGTGCCACCAGCAGAGATGAGGGCAAAGATACGCAGTATTTT.

The rearrangement uses TRBV7-2 and TRBJ2-2, with a tentative D call TRBD1 (6 bases). Per the germline V gene, CDR1 is SGHTA and CDR2 is FQGNSA. Trimming left V 2 bases short and J 6 bases short, with 10 bases between. This CDR3 has 14 residues. The CDR3 nucleotides are TGTGCCAGCAGCTTAATCGGACAGCCCGGGGAGCTGTTTTTT. This encodes CASSLIGQPGELFF.

This chain connects TRBV9 to TRBJ2-6; TRBD1 aligns across 9 bases. With 3 bases clipped from V and 2 bases from J, the junction kept 9 bases outside the gene matches. Germline values: CDR1 SGDLS, CDR2 YYNGEE. This CDR3 is built from 18 residues. The CDR3 nucleotides read TGTGCCAGCAGCGCCGGGACAGGGCTATCGGCTGGGGCCAACGTCCTGACTTTC. It codes for CASSAGTGLSAGANVLTF.

This rearrangement joins TRBV5-1 to TRBJ2-7, with D possibly matching TRBD2 (6 bases). The V and J ends lost 3 bases and 0 bases respectively, with 13 bases between them. Germline V gene data show CDR1 as SGHRS and CDR2 as YFSETQ. CDR3 size: 15 residues. DNA of the CDR3: TGCGCCAGCAGCTGGAGGGCCCCTTCCTCCTACGAGCAGTACTTC. As protein: CASSWRAPSSYEQYF.

The V call is TRBV7-2, the J call TRBJ2-3, with D possibly being TRBD2 (7 bases). Germline loops: CDR1 SGHTA, CDR2 FQGNSA. V lost 0 bases to trimming and J lost 0 bases, with 13 bases between them. The length of the CDR3 is 17 residues. Here the CDR3 reads CASSLARRGGSTDTQYF. CDR3 DNA: TGTGCCAGCAGCTTAGCGCGAAGGGGGGGGAGCACAGATACGCAGTATTTT. Supplemented by reference TRBV7-2 and TRBJ2-3, the full variable domain reads GAGVSQSPSNKVTEKGKDVELRCDPISGHTALYWYRQSLGQGLEFLIYFQGNSAPDKSGLPSDRFSAERTGGSVSTLTIQRTQQEDSAVYLCASSLARRGGSTDTQYFGPGTRLTVL.

This clone was found once. The V gene is TRBV6-5, the J gene TRBJ1-5; D is perhaps TRBD1 (5 bases). The V end lost 7 bases, the J end lost 3 bases, and 7 bases lay between the germline ends. The germline gives CDR1 MNHEY, CDR2 SVGAGI. The CDR3 totals 12 residues. The CDR3 region is CASKQVNQPQHF. The CDR3 DNA follows: TGTGCCAGCAAACAGGTCAATCAGCCCCAGCATTTT.

This rearrangement joins TRBV5-6 to TRBJ1-4; D remains ambiguous. V lost 4 bases and J lost 8, with 15 bases in between. The CDR3 length is 14 residues. Germline lookup yields CDR1 SGHDT and CDR2 YYEEEE. CDR3 DNA: TGTGCCAGCAGCACGGGTTCCTTACGGGAAAAACTGTTTTTT. It translates to CASSTGSLREKLFF.

This chain joins TRBV6-5 and TRBJ1-2; 8 positions agree with TRBD1. CDR1 MNHEY and CDR2 SVGAGI come from the germline V gene. J was trimmed by 7 bases and V by 6 bases; bases with no gene match: 13. The CDR3 is 15 residues long. The DNA of the CDR3 is TGTGCCAGCAGCCCCCACGGGACAGGTGGCTTTGGCTACACCTTC. This sequence encodes CASSPHGTGGFGYTF.

The chain is built from TRBV6-5 and TRBJ1-4; 7 bases agree with TRBD1. Germline trimming cut 8 bases from V and 5 bases from J; bases unmatched to any gene: 5. The CDR3 consists of 13 residues. From germline, CDR1 is MNHEY and CDR2 SVGAGI. The CDR3 DNA follows: TGTGCCAGCGGGGACAGACAAAATGAAAAACTGTTTTTT. Protein product: CASGDRQNEKLFF.

The chain is built from TRBV19 and TRBJ1-1, with D perhaps TRBD1 (6 bases). Trimming shortened V by 6 bases and J by 3 bases, and 14 bases separated the two germline ends. Germline V CDR1 and CDR2: LNHDA, SQIVND (reference sequence). The CDR3 totals 14 residues. CDR3 in amino acids: CASRSARGYTEAFF. CDR3 DNA sequence: TGTGCCAGTAGATCCGCCAGGGGCTACACTGAAGCTTTCTTT.

V and J are TRBV19 and TRBJ2-7; 8 bases align to TRBD1. This CDR3 is built from 15 residues. Germline V gene sequence: CDR1 LNHDA, CDR2 SQIVND (reference sequence). Trimming cost V 7 bases and J 0 bases; bases outside gene matches: 8. The CDR3 here is CASNSPGQASYEQYF. The CDR3 DNA sequence: TGTGCCAGTAATAGTCCGGGACAGGCCTCCTACGAGCAGTACTTC.

For the CDR3, the DNA is TGCGCCAGCAGCTTGGAGGGACTAGCTTCCACAGAGACCCAGTACTTC. Protein sequence: CASSLEGLASTETQYF. The chain joins TRBV5-1 to TRBJ2-5; 9 positions agree with TRBD2. The CDR3 has 16 residues. Germline loops: CDR1 SGHRS, CDR2 YFSETQ. The V and J ends lost 0 bases and 4 bases, in that order; junction bases with no gene match: 7.

This clone was recorded only once. V is TRBV23-1 and J is TRBJ2-5; 7 nucleotides agree with TRBD1. TRBV23-1 is an ORF, with its function uncertain. The CDR3 spans 15 residues. The V segment lost 3 bases and the J segment 0 bases; nucleotides outside the gene matches: 4. The CDR3 bases are TGCGCCAGCAGTCAGGGACAGCCTAACCAAGAGACCCAGTACTTC. Amino acids: CASSQGQPNQETQYF.